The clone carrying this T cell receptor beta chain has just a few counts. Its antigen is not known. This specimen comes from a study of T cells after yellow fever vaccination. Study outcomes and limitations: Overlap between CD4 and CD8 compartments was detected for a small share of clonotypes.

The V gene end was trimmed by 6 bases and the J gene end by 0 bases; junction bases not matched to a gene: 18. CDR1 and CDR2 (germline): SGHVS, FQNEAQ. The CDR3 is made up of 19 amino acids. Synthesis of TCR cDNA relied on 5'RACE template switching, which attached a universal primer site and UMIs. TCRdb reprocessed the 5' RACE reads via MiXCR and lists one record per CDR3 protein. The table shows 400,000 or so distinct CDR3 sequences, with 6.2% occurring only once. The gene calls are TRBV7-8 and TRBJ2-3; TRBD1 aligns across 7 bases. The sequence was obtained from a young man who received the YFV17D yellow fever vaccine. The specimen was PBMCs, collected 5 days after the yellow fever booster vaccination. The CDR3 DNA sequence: TGTGCCAGCAGATTTTCACCGGGACAGAGAGTAAAAAGCACAGATACGCAGTATTTT. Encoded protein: CASRFSPGQRVKSTDTQYF.